Only a few counts were recorded for the clone carrying this T cell receptor (beta chain). Its antigen is unidentified. This sample was included in a study of CD8+ T cells in alopecia areata. General study points: Normal skin's resident alphabeta T cells are also sequenced in scalp samples. Patients displayed less clarity in TCR sharing than mice, a finding possibly related to HLA.

Following extraction, RNA underwent reverse transcription to cDNA, which served as the sequencing template. Sequencing used immunoSEQ multiplex PCR; TCRdb keeps in-frame clones, though not all of them. In the table there are about 30,000 clones, 62% of which are singletons. Per germline, CDR1 SGHNT and CDR2 YYREEE (reference sequence). J was trimmed by 5 bases and V by 0 bases; bases with no gene match: 3. CDR3 length: 15 residues. Peripheral blood, together with lesional scalp punch biopsies, was collected from alopecia areata patients. Sequencing was done on a sample of NKG2D-high CD8+ T cells sorted from blood. The sequence was obtained from a human donor with alopecia areata. V is TRBV5-4 and J is TRBJ2-3, with 10 bases lining up with TRBD1. The CDR3 is CASSLAGQGEDTQYF. CDR3 sequence (DNA): TGTGCCAGCAGCTTGGCTGGACAGGGGGAAGATACGCAGTATTTT.